This T cell receptor (beta chain) is drawn from a study of human T cells and chemical hapten exposure. Broader study findings: It was expanded TCRs that formed significantly more large CDR3 similarity clusters than controls did.

Time point in this sample: patch test 3, about 24 weeks after DPC sensitization. Treatment in this sample: therapeutic diphenylcyclopropenone sensitization with weekly scalp DPC. Original handling: There were a median of around 100,000 TCRs per sample, with a range from roughly 20,000 to 750,000. TCRdb fed the RACE reads into MiXCR, producing one record per CDR3 protein. The V and J calls shown here were made by TCRdb, not taken from the authors' results. The sample contains 120,000 or so distinct CDR3 sequences, about 10% of which appear only once. Many counts were recorded for this clonotype. The antigen is undetermined. Trimming removed 6 bases from V and 0 bases from J, with 15 bases in between. Germline values: CDR1 MNHEY, CDR2 SMNVEV (reference sequence). This CDR3 spans 15 amino acids.

The receptor was derived from a woman aged 45-65 years with alopecia areata. Some clones in this sample may be carry-over from other donors' samples. The sequencing used whole blood, collected in connection with sensitization to the hapten diphenylcyclopropenone (DPC). This rearrangement joins TRBV27 to TRBJ2-7; weak D call: TRBD1 (5 bases). DNA for the CDR3: TGTGCCAGCAGCCTTAAACCAACAGGCTCCTACGAGCAGTACTTC. It specifies CASSLKPTGSYEQYF.